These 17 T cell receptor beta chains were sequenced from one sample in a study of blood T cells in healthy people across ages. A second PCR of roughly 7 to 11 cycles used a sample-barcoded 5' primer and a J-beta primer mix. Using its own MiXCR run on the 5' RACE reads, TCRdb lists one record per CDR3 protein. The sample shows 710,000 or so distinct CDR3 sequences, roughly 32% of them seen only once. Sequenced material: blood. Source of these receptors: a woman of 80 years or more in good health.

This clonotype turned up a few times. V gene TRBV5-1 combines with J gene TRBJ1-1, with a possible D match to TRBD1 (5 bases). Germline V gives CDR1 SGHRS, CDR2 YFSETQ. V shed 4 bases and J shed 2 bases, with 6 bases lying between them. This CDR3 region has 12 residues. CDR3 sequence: CASSRDNTEAFF. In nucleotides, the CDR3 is TGCGCCAGCAGCCGGGACAACACTGAAGCTTTCTTT.

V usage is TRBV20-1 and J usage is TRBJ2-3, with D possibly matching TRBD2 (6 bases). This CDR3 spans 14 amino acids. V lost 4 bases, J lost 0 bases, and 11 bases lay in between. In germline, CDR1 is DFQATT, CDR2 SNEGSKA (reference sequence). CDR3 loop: CSATKRASTDTQYF. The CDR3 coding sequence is TGCAGTGCTACCAAGCGGGCCAGCACAGATACGCAGTATTTT.

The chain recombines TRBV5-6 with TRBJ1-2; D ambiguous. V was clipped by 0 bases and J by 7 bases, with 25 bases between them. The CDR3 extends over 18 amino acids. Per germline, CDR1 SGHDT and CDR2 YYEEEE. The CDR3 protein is CASSLVQGGLVGTGGYTF. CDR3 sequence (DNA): TGTGCCAGCAGCTTGGTTCAAGGAGGGCTAGTTGGAACGGGTGGCTACACCTTC.

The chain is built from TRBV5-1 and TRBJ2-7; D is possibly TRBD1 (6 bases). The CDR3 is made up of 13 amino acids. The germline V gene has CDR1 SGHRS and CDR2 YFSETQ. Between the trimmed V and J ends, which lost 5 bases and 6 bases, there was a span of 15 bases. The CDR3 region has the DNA TGCGCCAGCAGGTCGACAGGAGAGGGCGAGCAGTACTTC. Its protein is CASRSTGEGEQYF. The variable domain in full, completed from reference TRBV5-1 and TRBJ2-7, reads KAGVTQTPRYLIKTRGQQVTLSCSPISGHRSVSWYQQTPGQGLQFLFEYFSETQRNKGNFPGRFSGRQFSNSRSEMNVSTLELGDSALYLCASRSTGEGEQYFGPGTRLTVT.

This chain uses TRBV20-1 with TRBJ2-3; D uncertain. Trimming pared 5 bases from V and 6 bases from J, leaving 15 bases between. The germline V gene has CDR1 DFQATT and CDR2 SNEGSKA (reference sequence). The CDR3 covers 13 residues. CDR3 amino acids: CSASLRQRDTQYF. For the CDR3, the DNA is TGCAGTGCTTCCCTTAGGCAAAGGGATACGCAGTATTTT.

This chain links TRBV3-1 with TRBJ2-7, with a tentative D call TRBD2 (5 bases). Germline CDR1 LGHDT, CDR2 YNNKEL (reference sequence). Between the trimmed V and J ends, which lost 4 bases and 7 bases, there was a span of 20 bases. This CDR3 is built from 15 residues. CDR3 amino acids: CASSPPGSLVYEQYF. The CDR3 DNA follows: TGTGCCAGCAGCCCGCCGGGGAGTCTCGTATATGAGCAGTACTTC.

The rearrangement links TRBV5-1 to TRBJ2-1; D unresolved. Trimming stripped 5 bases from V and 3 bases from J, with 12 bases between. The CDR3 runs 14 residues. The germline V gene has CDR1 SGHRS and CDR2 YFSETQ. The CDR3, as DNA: TGCGCCAGCAGAAGTACGACGATCTACAATGAGCAGTTCTTC. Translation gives CASRSTTIYNEQFF.

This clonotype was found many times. In nucleotides, the CDR3 is TGCGCCAGCAGCTTGGAGCCCAGTAGACAGCAAGGCTACACCTTC. Residues: CASSLEPSRQQGYTF. This chain joins TRBV5-1 and TRBJ1-2; D is perhaps TRBD1 (5 bases). Germline V lookup: CDR1 SGHRS, CDR2 YFSETQ. The CDR3 consists of 15 residues. V gave up 0 bases and J gave up 8 bases, with 17 bases separating them.

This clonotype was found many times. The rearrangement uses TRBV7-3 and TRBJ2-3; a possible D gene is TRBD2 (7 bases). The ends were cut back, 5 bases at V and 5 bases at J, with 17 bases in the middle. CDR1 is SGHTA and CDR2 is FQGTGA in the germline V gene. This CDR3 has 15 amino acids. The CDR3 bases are TGTGCCAGCAGCGCCGGAGGGGGGGAGGGAGATACGCAGTATTTT. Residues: CASSAGGGEGDTQYF. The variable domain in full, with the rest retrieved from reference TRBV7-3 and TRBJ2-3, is GAGVSQTPSNKVTEKGKYVELRCDPISGHTALYWYRQSLGQGPEFLIYFQGTGAADDSGLPNDRFFAVRPEGSVSTLKIQRTERGDSAVYLCASSAGGGEGDTQYFGPGTRLTVL.

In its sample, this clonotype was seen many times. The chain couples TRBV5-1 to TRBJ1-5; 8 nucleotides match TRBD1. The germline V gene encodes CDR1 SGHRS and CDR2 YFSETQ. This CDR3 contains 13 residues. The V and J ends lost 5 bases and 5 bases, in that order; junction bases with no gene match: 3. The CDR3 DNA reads TGCGCCAGCAGGGACAGGGAAGATCAGCCCCAGCATTTT. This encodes CASRDREDQPQHF.

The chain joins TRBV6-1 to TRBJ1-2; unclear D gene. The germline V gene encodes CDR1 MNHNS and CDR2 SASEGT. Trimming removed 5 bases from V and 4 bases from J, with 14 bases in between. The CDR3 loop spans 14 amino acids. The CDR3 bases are TGTGCCAGCAGTTCGGCGAAGGGCATCTATGGCTACACCTTC. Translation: CASSSAKGIYGYTF.

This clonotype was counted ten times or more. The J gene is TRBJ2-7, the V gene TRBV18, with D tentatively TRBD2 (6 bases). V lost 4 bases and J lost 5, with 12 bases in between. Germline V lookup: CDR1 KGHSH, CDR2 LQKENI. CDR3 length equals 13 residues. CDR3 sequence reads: CASSLRGSDEQYF. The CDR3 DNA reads TGTGCCAGCTCACTACGGGGGTCGGACGAGCAGTACTTC.

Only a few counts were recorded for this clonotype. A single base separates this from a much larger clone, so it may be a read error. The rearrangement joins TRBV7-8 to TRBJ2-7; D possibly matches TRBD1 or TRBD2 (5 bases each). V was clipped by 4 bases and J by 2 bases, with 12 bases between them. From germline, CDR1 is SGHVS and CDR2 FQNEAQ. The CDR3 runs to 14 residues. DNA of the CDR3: TGTGCCAGCAGCTGGGACCAACCGACCTACGAGCAGTACTTC. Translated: CASSWDQPTYEQYF.

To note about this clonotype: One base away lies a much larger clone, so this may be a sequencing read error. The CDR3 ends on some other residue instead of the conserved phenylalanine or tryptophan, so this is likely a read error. For the CDR3, the DNA is TGTGCCAGCAGCCAAGATGGGAGGAACACTGAAGCTTTCTTG. Encoded protein: CASSQDGRNTEAFL. The chain links TRBV4-2 to TRBJ1-1; D uncertain. Germline V gives CDR1 LGHNA, CDR2 YNFKEQ. Trimming removed 0 bases from V and 1 base from J, with 6 bases in between. The CDR3 loop spans 14 amino acids.

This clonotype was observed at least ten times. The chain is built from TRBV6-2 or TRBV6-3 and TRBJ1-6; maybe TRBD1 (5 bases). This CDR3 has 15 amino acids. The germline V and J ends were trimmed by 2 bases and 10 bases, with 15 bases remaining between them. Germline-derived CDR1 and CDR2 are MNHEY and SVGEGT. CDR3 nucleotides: TGTGCCAGCAGTTACCCCGAGCCCGGGGGATCACCCCTCCACTTT. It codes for CASSYPEPGGSPLHF.

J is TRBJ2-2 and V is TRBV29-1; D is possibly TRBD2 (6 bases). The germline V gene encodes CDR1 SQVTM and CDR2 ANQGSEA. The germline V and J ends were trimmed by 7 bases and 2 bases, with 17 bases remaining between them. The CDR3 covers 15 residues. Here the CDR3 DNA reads TGCAGCGCCGTTACTGGCGGGGAAAACACCGGGGAGCTGTTTTTT. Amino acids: CSAVTGGENTGELFF.

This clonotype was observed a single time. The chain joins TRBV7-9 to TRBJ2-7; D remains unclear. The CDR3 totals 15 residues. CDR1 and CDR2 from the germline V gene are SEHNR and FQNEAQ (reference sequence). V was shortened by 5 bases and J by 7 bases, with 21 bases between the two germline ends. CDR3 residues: CASSRQTTRSGEQYF. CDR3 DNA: TGTGCCAGCAGCAGACAAACTACGAGGTCCGGTGAGCAGTACTTC.